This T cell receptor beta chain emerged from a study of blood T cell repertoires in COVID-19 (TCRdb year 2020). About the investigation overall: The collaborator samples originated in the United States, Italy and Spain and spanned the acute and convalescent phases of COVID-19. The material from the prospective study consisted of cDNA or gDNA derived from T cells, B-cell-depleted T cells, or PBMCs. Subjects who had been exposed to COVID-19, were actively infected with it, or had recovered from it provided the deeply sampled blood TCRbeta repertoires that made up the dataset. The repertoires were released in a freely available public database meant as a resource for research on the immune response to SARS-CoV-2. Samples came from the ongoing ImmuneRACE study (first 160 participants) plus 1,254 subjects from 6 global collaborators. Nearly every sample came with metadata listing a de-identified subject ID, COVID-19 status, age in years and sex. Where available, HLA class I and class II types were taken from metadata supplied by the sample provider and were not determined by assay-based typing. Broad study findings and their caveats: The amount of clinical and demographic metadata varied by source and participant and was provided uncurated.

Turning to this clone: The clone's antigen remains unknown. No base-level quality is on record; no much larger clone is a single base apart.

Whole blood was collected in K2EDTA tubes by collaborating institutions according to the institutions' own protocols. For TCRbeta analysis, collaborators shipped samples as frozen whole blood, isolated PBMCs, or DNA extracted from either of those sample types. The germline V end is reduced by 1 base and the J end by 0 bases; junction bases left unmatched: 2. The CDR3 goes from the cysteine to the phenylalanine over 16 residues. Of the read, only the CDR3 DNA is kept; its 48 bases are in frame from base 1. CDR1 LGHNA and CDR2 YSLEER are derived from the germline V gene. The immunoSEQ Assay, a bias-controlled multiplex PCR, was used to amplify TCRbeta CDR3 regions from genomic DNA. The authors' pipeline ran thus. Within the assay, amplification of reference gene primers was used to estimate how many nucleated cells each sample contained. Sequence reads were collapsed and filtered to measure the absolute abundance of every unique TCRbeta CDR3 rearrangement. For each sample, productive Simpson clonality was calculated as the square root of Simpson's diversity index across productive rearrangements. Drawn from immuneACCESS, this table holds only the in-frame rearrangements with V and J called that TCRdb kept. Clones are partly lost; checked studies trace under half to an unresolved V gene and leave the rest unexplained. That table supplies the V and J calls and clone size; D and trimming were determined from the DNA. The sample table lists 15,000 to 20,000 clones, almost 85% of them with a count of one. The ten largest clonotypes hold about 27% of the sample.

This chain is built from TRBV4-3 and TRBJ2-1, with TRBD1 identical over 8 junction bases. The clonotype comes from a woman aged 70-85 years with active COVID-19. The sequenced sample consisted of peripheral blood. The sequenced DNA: TGCGCCAGCAGCCAAGTCACAGGGGGCTCCTACAATGAGCAGTTCTTC. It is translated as CASSQVTGGSYNEQFF.